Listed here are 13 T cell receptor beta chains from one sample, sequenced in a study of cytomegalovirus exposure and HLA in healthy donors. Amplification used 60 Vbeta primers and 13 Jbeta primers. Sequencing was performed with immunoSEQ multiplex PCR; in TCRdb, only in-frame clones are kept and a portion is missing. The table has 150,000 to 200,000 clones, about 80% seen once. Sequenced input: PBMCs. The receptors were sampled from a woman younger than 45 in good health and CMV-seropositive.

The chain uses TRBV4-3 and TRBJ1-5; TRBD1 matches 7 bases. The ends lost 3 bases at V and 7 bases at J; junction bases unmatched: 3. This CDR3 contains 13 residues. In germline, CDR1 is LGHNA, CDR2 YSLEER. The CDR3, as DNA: TGCGCCAGCAGCCAGGACAGGAAGCAGCCCCAGCATTTT. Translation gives CASSQDRKQPQHF.

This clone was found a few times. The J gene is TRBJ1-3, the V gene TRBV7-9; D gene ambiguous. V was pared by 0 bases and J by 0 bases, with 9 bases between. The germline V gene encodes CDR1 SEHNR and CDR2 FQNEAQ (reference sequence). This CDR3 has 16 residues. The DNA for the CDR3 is TGTGCCAGCAGCTTAGCGGCAGGCAACTCTGGAAACACCATATATTTT. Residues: CASSLAAGNSGNTIYF.

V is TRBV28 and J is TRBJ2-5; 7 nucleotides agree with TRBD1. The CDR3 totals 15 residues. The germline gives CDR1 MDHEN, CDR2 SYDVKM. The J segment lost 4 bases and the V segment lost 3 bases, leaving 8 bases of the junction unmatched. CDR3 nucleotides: TGTGCCAGCAGTTTCGGGACAGCCTCGGGAGAGACCCAGTACTTC. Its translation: CASSFGTASGETQYF.

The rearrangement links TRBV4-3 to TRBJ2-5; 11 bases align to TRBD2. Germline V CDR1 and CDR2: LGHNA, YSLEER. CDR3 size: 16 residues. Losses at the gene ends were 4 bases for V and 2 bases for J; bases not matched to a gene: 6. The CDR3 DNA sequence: TGCGCCAGCAGCCTTGGGCTAGCGGGGGGTCAAGAGACCCAGTACTTC. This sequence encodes CASSLGLAGGQETQYF.

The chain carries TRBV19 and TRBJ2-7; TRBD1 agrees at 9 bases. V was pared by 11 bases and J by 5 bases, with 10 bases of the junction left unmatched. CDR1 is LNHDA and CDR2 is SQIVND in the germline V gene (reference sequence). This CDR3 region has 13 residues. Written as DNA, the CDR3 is TGTGCCTCCGGGACAGGGTTTGTCGACGAGCAGTACTTC. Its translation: CASGTGFVDEQYF.

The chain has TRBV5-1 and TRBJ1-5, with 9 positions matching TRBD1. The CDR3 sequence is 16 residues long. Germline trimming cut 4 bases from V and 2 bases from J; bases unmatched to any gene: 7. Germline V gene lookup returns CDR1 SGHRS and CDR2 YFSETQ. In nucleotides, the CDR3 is TGCGCCAGCAGCGTAAGGACAGGGGCTGGCAATCAGCCCCAGCATTTT. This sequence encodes CASSVRTGAGNQPQHF. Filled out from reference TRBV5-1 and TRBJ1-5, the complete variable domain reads KAGVTQTPRYLIKTRGQQVTLSCSPISGHRSVSWYQQTPGQGLQFLFEYFSETQRNKGNFPGRFSGRQFSNSRSEMNVSTLELGDSALYLCASSVRTGAGNQPQHFGDGTRLSIL.

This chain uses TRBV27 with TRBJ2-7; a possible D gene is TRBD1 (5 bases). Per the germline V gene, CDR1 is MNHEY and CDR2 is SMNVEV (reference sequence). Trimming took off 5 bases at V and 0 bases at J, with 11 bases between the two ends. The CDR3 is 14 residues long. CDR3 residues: CASSTRQSSYEQYF. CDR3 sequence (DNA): TGTGCCAGCAGTACCCGACAGTCCTCCTACGAGCAGTACTTC.

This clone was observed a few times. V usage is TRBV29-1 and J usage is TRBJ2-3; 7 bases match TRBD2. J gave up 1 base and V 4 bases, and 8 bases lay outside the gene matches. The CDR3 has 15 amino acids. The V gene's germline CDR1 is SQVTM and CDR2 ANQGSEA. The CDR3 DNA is TGCAGCGTTGGAGGGACTATCGCCGGCACAGATACGCAGTATTTT. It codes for CSVGGTIAGTDTQYF.

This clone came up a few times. The CDR3 coding sequence is TGCAGCGTTAGTCAGGGGGGAGAGACCCAGTACTTC. Translation gives CSVSQGGETQYF. The V call is TRBV29-1, the J call TRBJ2-5; TRBD1 is a possible D gene (7 bases). Per the germline V gene, CDR1 is SQVTM and CDR2 is ANQGSEA. CDR3 length: 12 amino acids. V dropped 5 bases and J dropped 4 bases, with 11 bases sitting between them.

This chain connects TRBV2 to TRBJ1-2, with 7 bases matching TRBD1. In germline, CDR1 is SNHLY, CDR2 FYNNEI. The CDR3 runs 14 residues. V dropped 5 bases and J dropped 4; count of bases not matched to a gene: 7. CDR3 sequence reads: CASSLDRALYGYTF. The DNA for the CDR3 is TGTGCCAGCAGTTTAGACAGGGCACTCTATGGCTACACCTTC.

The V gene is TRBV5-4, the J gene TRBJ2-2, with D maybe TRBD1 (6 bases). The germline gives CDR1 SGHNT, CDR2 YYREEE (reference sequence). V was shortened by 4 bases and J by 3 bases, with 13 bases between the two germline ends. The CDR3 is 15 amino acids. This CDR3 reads CASSAGVGDTGELFF. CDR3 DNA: TGTGCCAGCAGCGCAGGGGTAGGGGACACCGGGGAGCTGTTTTTT.

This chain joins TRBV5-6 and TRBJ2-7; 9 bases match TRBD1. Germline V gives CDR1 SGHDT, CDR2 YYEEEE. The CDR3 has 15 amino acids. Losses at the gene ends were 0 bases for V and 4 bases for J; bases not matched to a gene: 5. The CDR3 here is CASSLGTGALYEQYF. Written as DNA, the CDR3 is TGTGCCAGCAGCTTGGGGACAGGGGCACTATACGAGCAGTACTTC. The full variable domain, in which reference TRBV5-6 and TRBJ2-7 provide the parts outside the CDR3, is DAGVTQSPTHLIKTRGQQVTLRCSPKSGHDTVSWYQQALGQGPQFIFQYYEEEERQRGNFPDRFSGHQFPNYSSELNVNALLLGDSALYLCASSLGTGALYEQYFGPGTRLTVT.

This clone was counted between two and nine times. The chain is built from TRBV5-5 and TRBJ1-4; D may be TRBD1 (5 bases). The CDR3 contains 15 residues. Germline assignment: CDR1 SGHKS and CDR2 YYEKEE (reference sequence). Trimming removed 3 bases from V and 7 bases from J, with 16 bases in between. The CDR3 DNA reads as TGTGCCAGCAGCTATGGGGGTACGGGGGGTGAAAAACTGTTTTTT. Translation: CASSYGGTGGEKLFF.